One sample yielded the 32 T cell receptor beta chains listed below, sequenced in a study of blood T cell repertoires in COVID-19. Clones were sequenced by immunoSEQ multiplex PCR, and TCRdb holds only the in-frame ones, with some missing. Of 280,000 or so clones in the sample, 70% to 90% were seen once. Sequenced: PBMCs or T cells enriched from blood (not recorded which). The receptors stem from a man aged 25 to 40 who had recovered from COVID-19.

This clone was found once. The rearrangement uses TRBV9 and TRBJ2-6; 10 bases agree with TRBD2. CDR1 is SGDLS, CDR2 YYNGEE, per germline. The ends lost 4 bases at V and 0 bases at J; junction bases unmatched: 10. The CDR3 is 19 residues long. The CDR3 loop reads CASSQGVTSGLSGANVLTF. For the CDR3, the DNA is TGTGCCAGCAGCCAGGGGGTGACTAGCGGGCTCTCTGGGGCCAACGTCCTGACTTTC.

The genes are TRBV6-4 and TRBJ2-3; D is uncertain. The CDR3 is 13 residues long. CDR1 MRHNA and CDR2 SNTAGT come from the germline V gene. The V end was cut by 6 bases, the J end by 0 bases, with 7 bases between. The CDR3 coding sequence is TGTGCCAGCAGGGCTCCTAGCACAGATACGCAGTATTTT. Its translation: CASRAPSTDTQYF.

CDR3 bases: TGCAGCGTTGAAGAAGGGACCACGGGGGAGGATACGCAGTATTTT. It is translated as CSVEEGTTGEDTQYF. This chain uses TRBV29-1 with TRBJ2-3; D may be TRBD2 (6 bases). There are 15 residues in the CDR3. Germline-derived CDR1 and CDR2 are SQVTM and ANQGSEA. With 0 bases removed from V and 6 bases from J, the gap between germline ends came to 16 bases.

The chain combines TRBV7-3 with TRBJ1-1, with 7 bases aligning to TRBD1. The CDR3 has 13 amino acids. Trimming removed 4 bases from V and 5 bases from J; junction bases left unmatched: 4. Germline V gives CDR1 SGHTA, CDR2 FQGTGA. CDR3 region: CASSSGGGTEAFF. DNA of the CDR3: TGTGCCAGCAGCTCAGGGGGAGGAACTGAAGCTTTCTTT.

The chain links TRBV18 to TRBJ1-2; D unresolved. The V gene's germline CDR1 is KGHSH and CDR2 LQKENI. This CDR3 comprises 15 residues. V was pared by 0 bases and J by 8 bases, with 16 bases between. For the CDR3, the DNA is TGTGCCAGCTCACCACCGTCCGTTTCGGGGTCCGGCTACACCTTC. Its protein product is CASSPPSVSGSGYTF.

The V and J genes are TRBV5-6 and TRBJ1-5, with D possibly matching TRBD1 (5 bases). This CDR3 region has 14 residues. Germline CDR1 is SGHDT and CDR2 is YYEEEE. V gave up 2 bases and J gave up 5 bases, with 11 bases separating them. CDR3 in amino acids: CASSLGGGHQPQHF. CDR3 DNA: TGTGCCAGCAGCTTAGGCGGGGGTCATCAGCCCCAGCATTTT.

The rearrangement joins TRBV7-9 to TRBJ1-3; 7 bases align to TRBD1. The CDR3 is 15 residues long. V lost 8 bases and J lost 3; bases outside the gene matches: 10. Looked up from germline, CDR1 is SEHNR and CDR2 is FQNEAQ (reference sequence). CDR3 bases: TGTGCCAGCGGACCCTACAGGGGAGTTGGAAACACCATATATTTT. Protein sequence: CASGPYRGVGNTIYF.

CDR3 sequence: CASSQDPLGDRTAFF. The CDR3 DNA reads TGCGCCAGCAGCCAAGATCCTCTGGGGGACAGGACAGCTTTCTTT. This chain joins TRBV4-3 and TRBJ1-1; 8 bases map to TRBD1. The CDR3 is made up of 15 amino acids. V lost 0 bases, J lost 10 bases, and 10 bases stayed unmatched. Per the germline V gene, CDR1 is LGHNA and CDR2 is YSLEER.

This chain uses TRBV19 with TRBJ2-6; 8 bases align to TRBD1. The CDR3 consists of 16 residues. The trim removed 9 bases at V and 4 bases at J, leaving 11 bases unmatched. The germline gives CDR1 LNHDA, CDR2 SQIVND (reference sequence). The CDR3 region has the DNA TGTGCCAGCTCTAGGCAGGGGGCGGGAGGGGCCAACGTCCTGACTTTC. The encoded protein is CASSRQGAGGANVLTF.

This clone occurred a few times. The gene calls are TRBV5-6 and TRBJ1-5; 8 bases agree with TRBD1. CDR1 and CDR2 from the germline V gene are SGHDT and YYEEEE. This CDR3 region has 16 residues. With V trimmed by 0 bases and J by 2 bases, 4 bases remained unmatched. Here the CDR3 reads CASSLGGQGGNQPQHF. CDR3 in DNA: TGTGCCAGCAGCTTGGGAGGACAGGGTGGCAATCAGCCCCAGCATTTT.

The V gene is TRBV4-3, the J gene TRBJ1-3; a possible D gene is TRBD1 (5 bases). The germline V gene has CDR1 LGHNA and CDR2 YSLEER. The CDR3 extends over 16 amino acids. Trimming took off 0 bases at V and 1 base at J, with 10 bases between the two ends. For the CDR3, the DNA is TGCGCCAGCAGCCAAGAAACGAAGGGGTCTGGAAACACCATATATTTT. This codes for CASSQETKGSGNTIYF.

The CDR3, as DNA: TGTGCCAGCAGTCTTAACACAGATACGCAGTATTTT. Translation gives CASSLNTDTQYF. This rearrangement joins TRBV12-3 or TRBV12-4 to TRBJ2-3, with D unclear. The CDR3 runs 12 residues. V gave up 5 bases and J gave up 2 bases, with 5 bases separating them.

The CDR3 loop is CSVSTGRNTEAFF. CDR3 nucleotide sequence: TGCAGCGTTTCGACAGGGAGGAACACTGAAGCTTTCTTT. V gene TRBV29-1 combines with J gene TRBJ1-1; 7 positions agree with TRBD1. After removal of 5 bases from V and 1 base from J, the junction contained 4 bases not matched to a gene. The CDR3 runs 13 residues. Germline-derived CDR1 and CDR2 are SQVTM and ANQGSEA.

This chain uses TRBV5-4 with TRBJ2-3; 8 nucleotides match TRBD1. Germline V gene lookup returns CDR1 SGHNT and CDR2 YYREEE (reference sequence). The CDR3 has 13 residues. With 4 bases clipped from V and 5 bases from J, the junction kept 3 bases outside the gene matches. CDR3 residues: CASSPGGRDTQYF. The CDR3 DNA reads as TGTGCCAGCAGCCCAGGGGGCAGAGATACGCAGTATTTT.

The chain recombines TRBV15 with TRBJ2-5; TRBD2 is a possible D gene (5 bases). CDR1 and CDR2 (germline): LNHNV, YYDKDF (reference sequence). The CDR3 is made up of 16 amino acids. V lost 2 bases to trimming and J lost 2 bases, with 15 bases between them. CDR3 region: CATSRTIASLQETQYF. The CDR3 DNA sequence: TGTGCCACCAGCAGAACGATAGCGTCACTACAAGAGACCCAGTACTTC.

The CDR3 reads CASSPGQGVWEQYF. The CDR3 bases are TGTGCCAGCAGCCCGGGACAGGGTGTATGGGAGCAGTACTTC. This chain joins TRBV9 and TRBJ2-7; 9 bases match TRBD1. V gave up 4 bases and J gave up 7 bases; unmatched junction bases: 9. The CDR3 covers 14 residues. Germline V gene data show CDR1 as SGDLS and CDR2 as YYNGEE. The variable domain in full, completed from reference TRBV9 and TRBJ2-7, reads DSGVTQTPKHLITATGQRVTLRCSPRSGDLSVYWYQQSLDQGLQFLIQYYNGEERAKGNILERFSAQQFPDLHSELNLSSLELGDSALYFCASSPGQGVWEQYFGPGTRLTVT.

This clone was seen just once. V and J are TRBV18 and TRBJ2-1; 9 nucleotides match TRBD2. This CDR3 is 15 amino acids long. V lost 5 bases, J lost 4 bases, and 6 bases stayed unmatched. Germline values: CDR1 KGHSH, CDR2 LQKENI. The CDR3 DNA reads as TGTGCCAGCTCAGGTCAGAGCGGGGGGTACAATGAGCAGTTCTTC. Translated: CASSGQSGGYNEQFF.

V usage is TRBV6-5 and J usage is TRBJ1-1; D is possibly TRBD1 (5 bases). From germline, CDR1 is MNHEY and CDR2 SVGAGI. V was shortened by 0 bases and J by 3 bases, with 8 bases between the two germline ends. The CDR3 contains 14 residues. The CDR3 protein is CASSYSAGDTEAFF. CDR3 sequence (DNA): TGTGCCAGCAGTTACTCGGCGGGGGACACTGAAGCTTTCTTT.

The chain has TRBV30 and TRBJ2-1; 7 bases map to TRBD2. The ends lost 7 bases at V and 6 bases at J; junction bases unmatched: 15. The CDR3 loop spans 15 amino acids. Per the germline V gene, CDR1 is GTSNPN and CDR2 is SVGIG (reference sequence). CDR3 sequence reads: CAFLMSGGRRNEQFF. In nucleotides, the CDR3 is TGTGCCTTCCTGATGTCGGGGGGTCGCCGCAATGAGCAGTTCTTC.

V gene TRBV11-2 combines with J gene TRBJ2-5, with 10 bases aligning to TRBD2. Germline V CDR1 and CDR2: SGHAT, FQNNGV. Trimming at V came to 5 bases and at J to 5 bases, leaving 8 bases not matched to a gene. CDR3 length: 15 residues. In DNA, the CDR3 is TGTGCCAGCAGCGTGAGTAGCGGGGGGACGGAGACCCAGTACTTC. It translates to CASSVSSGGTETQYF.

The genes are TRBV7-3 and TRBJ2-3, with D possibly matching TRBD2 (6 bases). Germline CDR1 is SGHTA and CDR2 is FQGTGA. CDR3 size: 12 residues. V lost 8 bases and J 8 bases, leaving 14 bases between the germline ends. Written as DNA, the CDR3 is TGTGCCAGCGGACTCCCCGGGGGTACGCAGTATTTT. This encodes CASGLPGGTQYF. Using reference TRBV7-3 and TRBJ2-3 for the parts outside the CDR3, the full variable domain is GAGVSQTPSNKVTEKGKYVELRCDPISGHTALYWYRQSLGQGPEFLIYFQGTGAADDSGLPNDRFFAVRPEGSVSTLKIQRTERGDSAVYLCASGLPGGTQYFGPGTRLTVL.

The J gene is TRBJ1-6, the V gene TRBV6-5; TRBD1 matches 7 bases. This CDR3 is built from 14 residues. The V segment lost 6 bases and the J segment 9 bases; nucleotides outside the gene matches: 8. Germline V lookup: CDR1 MNHEY, CDR2 SVGAGI. In DNA form, the CDR3 reads TGTGCCAGCAGCATCCGGGACAGATTTTCACCCCTCCACTTT. This translates into CASSIRDRFSPLHF.

The chain is built from TRBV2 and TRBJ2-1; 7 bases match TRBD2. The germline V gene has CDR1 SNHLY and CDR2 FYNNEI. CDR3 length equals 16 residues. V trimming: 0 bases; J trimming: 2 bases; junction bases outside the gene matches: 4. The CDR3 nucleotides are TGTGCCAGCAGTGAAGCTGTGGGACTAACCTACAATGAGCAGTTCTTC. Translation gives CASSEAVGLTYNEQFF.

This clone appeared a single time. The chain couples TRBV6-1 to TRBJ2-1; a weak D match, TRBD2 (5 bases). CDR1 is MNHNS, CDR2 SASEGT, per germline. The V gene lost 4 bases and the J gene lost 0 bases, with 13 bases spanning the gap. The CDR3 is 16 amino acids. DNA for the CDR3: TGTGCCAGCAGTGCTGACTCGGGGAACTCCTACAATGAGCAGTTCTTC. This translates into CASSADSGNSYNEQFF.

This chain joins TRBV7-8 and TRBJ1-5; D not certain. The CDR3 loop spans 16 amino acids. Germline V gives CDR1 SGHVS, CDR2 FQNEAQ. V was pared by 1 base and J by 3 bases, with 13 bases between. This CDR3 is CASSLVPADYNQPQHF. The CDR3, as DNA: TGTGCCAGCAGCTTAGTCCCGGCAGACTACAATCAGCCCCAGCATTTT.

The chain combines TRBV27 with TRBJ2-1, with TRBD2 matching over 10 bases. CDR3 length: 19 residues. Germline values: CDR1 MNHEY, CDR2 SMNVEV (reference sequence). V was clipped by 2 bases and J by 9 bases; unmatched bases: 19. The CDR3 is CASSLIPPGSGGAVTEQFF. Written as DNA, the CDR3 is TGTGCCAGCAGTTTAATCCCCCCGGGGAGCGGGGGGGCCGTCACTGAGCAGTTCTTC.

On this clone itself: The same CDR3 can be traced to other DNA sequences in this sample. The rearrangement links TRBV7-9 to TRBJ1-1, with unresolved D. The CDR3 consists of 15 residues. Trimming left V 0 bases short and J 0 bases short, with 8 bases between. The germline V gene has CDR1 SEHNR and CDR2 FQNEAQ (reference sequence). The CDR3 reads CASSLAAGLNTEAFF. CDR3 nucleotide sequence: TGTGCCAGCAGCTTAGCGGCAGGCTTGAACACTGAAGCTTTCTTT.

The V and J genes are TRBV2 and TRBJ1-3, with 7 bases matching TRBD1. Trimming cost V 4 bases and J 2 bases; bases outside gene matches: 8. Germline CDR1 reads SNHLY; CDR2 reads FYNNEI. The CDR3 extends over 16 amino acids. CDR3 sequence: CASSAQQTGTGNTIYF. CDR3 sequence (DNA): TGTGCCAGCAGTGCGCAGCAGACAGGGACTGGAAACACCATATATTTT.

This rearrangement joins TRBV5-6 to TRBJ2-7, with 9 positions matching TRBD1. The CDR3 consists of 13 residues. V was clipped by 5 bases and J by 5 bases; unmatched bases: 5. Germline loops: CDR1 SGHDT, CDR2 YYEEEE. In nucleotides, the CDR3 is TGTGCCAGCAGGGACAGGGGTATTAACGAGCAGTACTTC. It is translated as CASRDRGINEQYF.

This clone was recorded many times. This chain connects TRBV6-1 to TRBJ2-1; the match to TRBD2 covers 10 bases. The CDR3 covers 15 residues. The V gene's germline CDR1 is MNHNS and CDR2 SASEGT. V lost 0 bases, J lost 4 bases, and 0 bases stayed unmatched. The CDR3 nucleotides read TGTGCCAGCAGTGAAGCTAGCGGGGGGTACAATGAGCAGTTCTTC. Protein sequence: CASSEASGGYNEQFF.

This rearrangement joins TRBV6-2 or TRBV6-3 to TRBJ2-5; possibly TRBD1 for D (5 bases). CDR1 is MNHEY and CDR2 is SVGEGT in the germline V gene. Trimming shortened V by 0 bases and J by 13 bases, and 15 bases separated the two germline ends. This CDR3 region has 13 residues. CDR3 region: CASSYSIPRQRYF. The CDR3 DNA sequence: TGTGCCAGCAGTTACTCGATTCCGCGACAGAGGTACTTC.

The chain combines TRBV12-3 or TRBV12-4 with TRBJ2-5; D gene uncertain. This CDR3 region has 13 residues. Deletions cut 3 bases from V and 3 bases from J, with 8 bases between. The CDR3 sequence: CASSFLQEETQYF. In DNA form, the CDR3 reads TGTGCCAGCAGTTTTTTGCAGGAAGAGACCCAGTACTTC.